This TCR beta chain came from a study of regulatory T cells in long-lasting Graves disease. Study outcomes and limitations: Among the persistent patients, 2,500 to 3,500 public clonotypes were shared, more than the approximately 1,000 shared among new patients.

CDR3-region Arm-PCR and iRepertoire HTBI primers produced the TCR beta libraries. TCRdb called the multiplex PCR reads again in MiXCR, with one record for every CDR3 protein. The table records some 420,000 distinct CDR3 sequences, about 22% of them present only once. The CDR3 runs 14 residues. The V gene's germline CDR1 is MNHNS and CDR2 SASEGT. V lost 5 bases and J 4 bases, leaving 14 bases between the germline ends. This clonotype showed up many times. Its matching antigen is unknown. Time point here: persistent/refractory GD, antithyroid drugs over 5 years with positive TRAb. The TCR library was prepared using RNA isolated from PBMCs.

The chain recombines TRBV6-1 with TRBJ1-2, with no clear D. The receptor was isolated from a female donor with Graves disease. The specimen comprised peripheral blood mononuclear cells (PBMCs), sampled when the disease was refractory, from a patient treated with antithyroid drugs. The CDR3 loop reads CASSPSGISYGYTF. The DNA for the CDR3 is TGTGCCAGCAGTCCAAGCGGGATTTCCTATGGCTACACCTTC.